This T cell receptor beta chain originates from a study of blood T cell repertoires in COVID-19. About the research overall: From T cells, B-cell-depleted T cells, or PBMCs came the material, which was cDNA or gDNA.

Study members were between about 18 and 100 years old and lived in 25 or so US regions. Assignments of participants to cohorts depended upon their own reported clinical history. Germline values: CDR1 MNHEY, CDR2 SVGAGI. This CDR3 is 15 amino acids long. J lost 19 bases, V lost 6 bases, and 21 bases had no gene match. Assay used: immunoSEQ multiplex PCR; TCRdb lists only in-frame clones, some missing. This sample has hundreds of thousands of clones, with 90% found just once. The chain employs TRBV6-5 and TRBJ1-6, with 7 bases matching TRBD1. The sequenced sample was PBMCs or T cells enriched from blood (not recorded which). This receptor was obtained from a woman younger than 35 with acute COVID-19. For the CDR3, the DNA is TGTGCCAGCAGCCCCGGGAAAACCGGAAGGGACAGCGCTCACTTT. As protein: CASSPGKTGRDSAHF.